This T cell receptor (beta chain) was captured by sequencing in a study of siplizumab effects on memory and regulatory T cells. The germline V and J ends were trimmed by 5 bases and 11 bases, with 19 bases remaining between them. CDR1 and CDR2 (germline): SEHNR, FQNEAQ (reference sequence). The CDR3 spans 14 residues. About this clone itself: Its matching antigen is unknown.

The repertoire was sequenced with immunoSEQ multiplex PCR; TCRdb's copy has only in-frame clones and lacks some. The table shows more than 90,000 clones, with about 94% occurring only once. Study conclusions and caveats: Siplizumab significantly brought down the alloreactive sequences that trace back to unstimulated CD4+ memory cells. Proliferating siplizumab-culture Tregs lacked confirmation of suppressive function.

The clonotype was recovered from a human donor in good health. The chain combines TRBV7-9 with TRBJ2-4; D is tentatively TRBD1 or TRBD2 (5 bases each). The specimen sequenced was non-Treg CD4+ T cells sorted from blood. The CDR3 bases are TGTGCCAGCAGCGCACTCGGGACGGTGGTTGTTCAGTACTTC. It specifies CASSALGTVVVQYF.